This T cell receptor beta chain was sequenced for a study of shared clonotypes between healthy human individuals. Across the whole study: Three plates were used per donor for CD4 naive, three for CD4 memory, two for CD8 naive and one for CD8 memory.

The assay was immunoSEQ multiplex PCR, and TCRdb's table has in-frame clones only and misses some. The sample contains about 1,500,000 clones, around 97% of which appear only once. The sample consisted of naive CD4+ T cells sorted from blood. Subset given: CD45RA+ positively selected. This clonotype was obtained from a man between 25 and 39 years old in good health.

The CDR3 spells CASSRTPGDTIYF. Here the CDR3 DNA reads TGCGCCAGCAGCCGGACTCCAGGGGACACCATATATTTT. The chain recombines TRBV5-1 with TRBJ1-3, with a possible D match to TRBD1 (6 bases). Trimming cost V 4 bases and J 8 bases, with 13 bases left between them. Germline lookup yields CDR1 SGHRS and CDR2 YFSETQ. This CDR3 region has 13 residues.